The sequence of this T cell receptor beta chain was determined in a study of OX40 agonist ivuxolimab in advanced cancers. Regarding the research as a whole: The costimulatory receptor OX40 (CD134) was targeted by ivuxolimab, a fully human IgG2 agonistic monoclonal antibody. Intravenous ivuxolimab was administered to patients every 2 weeks at six dose levels: 0.01, 0.1, 0.3, 1.5, 3 and 10 mg/kg. Of the approximately 54 dose-escalation patients, hepatocellular carcinoma was present in around 19, melanoma in roughly 15, renal cell carcinoma in 9 and head and neck cancer in 9. In the dose-escalation cohort, 82.7% of patients were male, and the mean age was approximately 60 years with a range of about 20 to 80. Patients were allowed to have had prior anti-PD-1, anti-PD-L1 or anti-CTLA-4 therapy, and roughly 40% of the dose-escalation patients had previously received checkpoint inhibitors. Partial responses occurred in three dose-escalation patients: two with cutaneous melanoma and one with hepatocellular carcinoma. Peripheral TCRbeta sequencing aimed to test whether ivuxolimab altered TCR sequence diversity and caused clonal T-cell expansion. The paper describes the monotherapy dose-escalation part (N of about 52 patients) of the phase I trial of ivuxolimab. What the work shows at the level of the full study, not this receptor alone: In the 0.1-3.0 mg/kg groups, partial responders had among the lowest normalized peripheral clonal expansion, particularly in CD8+ T cells. Low levels of normalized T-cell clonal expansion were also shown by some nonresponding patients. At doses of 0.1 to 3.0 mg/kg, clonal expansion of both CD4+ and CD8+ blood T cells was observed from baseline to week 6. Antigen specificity was not determined for the clonally expanded peripheral T cells. After ivuxolimab, expanded clones were on average more numerous among CD8+ T cells than among CD4+ T cells.

Patients with autoimmune disease history or receiving systemic immunosuppression were excluded from the trial. Peripheral blood for TCR sequencing was drawn from every dose cohort at baseline, at cycle 4 day 1 and at cycle 7 day 1. Samples were obtained from an open-label, multicenter, first-in-human phase I dose-escalation trial of ivuxolimab. The trial enrolled adults with locally advanced or metastatic head and neck squamous cell, hepatocellular, melanoma or renal cell carcinoma. CD4+ and CD8+ T cells were sorted separately from peripheral blood before TCR sequencing. V sheds 2 bases and J sheds 5 bases, leaving 6 bases between their ends. The cysteine opens and the phenylalanine closes a CDR3 of 12 amino acids. Only the CDR3 DNA stays, 36 bases, in frame from base 1. Taken from the germline V gene, the CDR1 and CDR2 loops are KGHSH and LQKENI. To sequence the TCRbeta CDR3 region, genomic DNA was isolated from the sorted cells. The immunoSEQ Assay was used to sequence the TCRbeta CDR3 regions. The immuneACCESS repertoire file appears here via TCRdb, limited to in-frame rearrangements. These files lack a portion of the clones; in checked studies, under half of the deficit traces to unresolved V genes, and the cause of the others is not known. The sample table lists some 98,000 clones, around 92% of them with a count of one. The ten biggest clones cover over 0.2% of the sample.

This clone was observed a single time. This clone's antigen is unknown. The sample holds no much larger clone one base away, and base qualities are not on file. Sequences were derived from CD4+ or CD8+ T cells sorted from blood, sampled in a trial of the OX40 agonist ivuxolimab. The receptor comes from an adult with an advanced solid tumor such as melanoma, head and neck, liver or kidney cancer. The chain couples TRBV18 to TRBJ1-2; no confident D gene assignment can be made. The CDR3 region has the sequence CASSPSPYGYTF. The nucleotide sequence is given as TGTGCCAGCTCACCAAGTCCTTATGGCTACACCTTC.